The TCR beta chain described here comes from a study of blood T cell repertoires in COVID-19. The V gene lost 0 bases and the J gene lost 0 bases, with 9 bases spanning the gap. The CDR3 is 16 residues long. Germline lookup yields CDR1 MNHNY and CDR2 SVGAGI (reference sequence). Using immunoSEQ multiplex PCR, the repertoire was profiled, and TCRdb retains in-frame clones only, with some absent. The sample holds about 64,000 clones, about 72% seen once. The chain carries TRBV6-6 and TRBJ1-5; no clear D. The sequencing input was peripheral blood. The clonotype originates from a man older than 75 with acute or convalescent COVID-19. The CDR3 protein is CASSYSPRDSNQPQHF. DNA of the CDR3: TGTGCCAGCAGTTACTCGCCCCGGGATAGCAATCAGCCCCAGCATTTT.